One and the same sample provided the 23 T cell receptor beta chains below, sequenced in a study of shared clonotypes between healthy human individuals. Naive CD8 cells comprised CD45RO-negative, CCR7-positively selected cells, excluding terminally differentiated effector memory CD45RA+ cells. The protocol was immunoSEQ multiplex PCR, while the TCRdb copy is restricted to in-frame clones and leaves out a portion. The sample gives about 2.2 million clones, 90% to 95% of which show up once; 1.5% to 2% is in the top ten. What was sequenced was naive CD8+ T cells from PBMCs. These TCRs come from a man aged 18 to 30 in good health. Some clones in this sample may be carry-over from other donors' samples.

The V gene is TRBV7-8, the J gene TRBJ2-7, with TRBD2 as a possible D gene (5 bases). The CDR3 totals 15 residues. Germline CDR1 and CDR2: SGHVS and FQNEAQ. V was trimmed by 7 bases and J by 5 bases, leaving 21 bases between them. The CDR3 sequence is CASTPRERTWDEQYF. The DNA of the CDR3 is TGTGCCAGCACCCCACGGGAACGCACGTGGGACGAGCAGTACTTC.

This clone has a handful of counts. The chain joins TRBV6-6 to TRBJ1-5; D uncertain. The germline gives CDR1 MNHNY, CDR2 SVGAGI (reference sequence). With 7 bases removed from V and 4 bases from J, the gap between germline ends came to 11 bases. The CDR3 has 13 amino acids. In DNA form, the CDR3 reads TGTGCCAGCACGTTTACATCGAATCAGCCCCAGCATTTT. Translation: CASTFTSNQPQHF.

A remark on this clone: An end of the junction differs from the germline gene, which may be a read error. The rearrangement joins TRBV25-1 to TRBJ2-7; D gene unclear. The germline V gene encodes CDR1 MGHDK and CDR2 SYGVNS. CDR3 length: 12 residues. The CDR3 here is CASSDPGPHHGF. The CDR3, as DNA: TGTGCCAGCAGTGACCCCGGACCACACCACGGGTTC.

This chain uses TRBV27 with TRBJ1-2; D is uncertain. Germline-derived CDR1 and CDR2 are MNHEY and SMNVEV (reference sequence). The CDR3 covers 14 residues. V was clipped by 4 bases and J by 8 bases, with 17 bases between them. In DNA, the CDR3 is TGTGCCAGCAGTTCGATGCCGCCAAAACTAGGCTACACCTTC. Translation gives CASSSMPPKLGYTF.

V usage is TRBV4-1 and J usage is TRBJ1-5; weak D call: TRBD1 (6 bases). The V and J ends lost 1 base and 7 bases respectively, with 8 bases between them. Germline V lookup: CDR1 MGHRA, CDR2 YSYEKL. This CDR3 has 13 residues. CDR3 DNA: TGCGCCAGCAGCCAAGGGGGGCCCCAGCCCCAGCATTTT. Translating gives CASSQGGPQPQHF.

Worth noting for this clone: Other DNA sequences from this sample encode an identical CDR3 as well. The chain recombines TRBV20-1 with TRBJ2-1; D remains unclear. The CDR3 spans 11 residues. CDR1 and CDR2 from the germline V gene are DFQATT and SNEGSKA (reference sequence). Trimming shortened V by 1 base and J by 5 bases, and 3 bases separated the two germline ends. CDR3 in DNA: TGCAGTGCTAGAGGAAACAATGAGCAGTTCTTC. This encodes CSARGNNEQFF.

This chain connects TRBV28 to TRBJ2-7; possible D gene TRBD2, 6 bases. The germline V and J ends were trimmed by 7 bases and 2 bases, with 15 bases remaining between them. The CDR3 has 14 amino acids. The germline CDR1 and CDR2 sequences are MDHEN and SYDVKM. Written as DNA, the CDR3 is TGTGCCAGCACCACGGGACTGCTGACCTACGAGCAGTACTTC. Amino acid sequence: CASTTGLLTYEQYF.

The chain combines TRBV2 with TRBJ1-1; D unclear. CDR1 and CDR2 from the germline V gene are SNHLY and FYNNEI. The CDR3 has 14 amino acids. Deletions cut 6 bases from V and 3 bases from J, with 14 bases between. The CDR3 sequence is CASRVGPWDTEAFF. As DNA, the CDR3 is TGTGCCAGCAGAGTAGGGCCGTGGGACACTGAAGCTTTCTTT.

This chain joins TRBV4-3 and TRBJ1-3; 8 bases are a match to TRBD1. The V and J ends lost 0 bases and 4 bases, in that order; junction bases with no gene match: 8. Germline V gene sequence: CDR1 LGHNA, CDR2 YSLEER. This CDR3 is 17 amino acids long. The CDR3 bases are TGCGCCAGCAGCCAAGATCCCCGGACAGGGAGAGGAAACACCATATATTTT. This codes for CASSQDPRTGRGNTIYF.

The J gene is TRBJ2-5, the V gene TRBV5-4; tentatively, D is TRBD1 (5 bases). The J call is doubtful: the DNA matches TRBJ2-7 better. CDR3 length: 14 residues. The germline V gene encodes CDR1 SGHNT and CDR2 YYREEE (reference sequence). The DNA for the CDR3 is TGTGCCAGCAGCTTGGCAGGGTCGCCCTACGAGCAGTACTTC. Its protein product is CASSLAGSPYEQYF.

In the case of this clone: The identical CDR3 is also encoded by other nucleotide sequences in the sample. V is TRBV9 and J is TRBJ2-7; a possible D gene is TRBD2 (6 bases). V lost 0 bases and J 2 bases, leaving 12 bases between the germline ends. Per the germline V gene, CDR1 is SGDLS and CDR2 is YYNGEE. CDR3 length: 15 residues. This CDR3 reads CASSVATGATYEQYF. The CDR3 coding sequence is TGTGCCAGCAGCGTAGCGACGGGAGCCACCTACGAGCAGTACTTC.

This chain links TRBV6-5 with TRBJ2-7; 7 nucleotides agree with TRBD1. CDR3 length: 14 residues. Trimming removed 2 bases from V and 6 bases from J; junction bases left unmatched: 7. Germline V gene sequence: CDR1 MNHEY, CDR2 SVGAGI. CDR3 residues: CASSYTRQGSEQYF. The CDR3 coding sequence is TGTGCCAGCAGTTACACAAGACAGGGAAGCGAGCAGTACTTC.

The DNA for the CDR3 is TGTGCCAGCAGCTTGGGACTAGCGGGAGCTACCGGGGAGCTGTTTTTT. Residues: CASSLGLAGATGELFF. The chain employs TRBV5-6 and TRBJ2-2; 12 nucleotides align to TRBD2. With V trimmed by 0 bases and J by 5 bases, 2 bases remained unmatched. Germline-derived CDR1 and CDR2 are SGHDT and YYEEEE. The CDR3 length is 16 residues.

The V call is TRBV28, the J call TRBJ1-5; 7 bases agree with TRBD1. CDR3 size: 15 residues. The V and J ends lost 3 bases and 2 bases, in that order; junction bases with no gene match: 4. Per the germline V gene, CDR1 is MDHEN and CDR2 is SYDVKM. The CDR3 DNA reads TGTGCCAGCAGTTTCAGGGGGGGTGGCAATCAGCCCCAGCATTTT. Amino acid sequence: CASSFRGGGNQPQHF. The full variable domain, with the rest looked up from reference TRBV28 and TRBJ1-5, is DVKVTQSSRYLVKRTGEKVFLECVQDMDHENMFWYRQDPGLGLRLIYFSYDVKMKEKGDIPEGYSVSREKKERFSLILESASTNQTSMYLCASSFRGGGNQPQHFGDGTRLSIL.

The chain employs TRBV4-1 and TRBJ1-2; D unresolved. The V end lost 2 bases, the J end lost 8 bases, and 18 bases lay between the germline ends. The CDR3 spans 15 residues. In germline, CDR1 is MGHRA, CDR2 YSYEKL. CDR3 amino acids: CASSQPPVASTGYTF. The CDR3 DNA sequence: TGCGCCAGCAGCCAACCCCCCGTGGCATCGACAGGCTACACCTTC.

V usage is TRBV21-1 and J usage is TRBJ1-5. TRBV21-1 is a listed pseudogene. This CDR3 is 18 amino acids long. CDR3 protein: CASRGGTGEPYSNQPQHF. CDR3 bases: TGTGCCAGCAGGGGAGGAACCGGAGAACCATATAGCAATCAGCCCCAGCATTTT.

This chain uses TRBV6-6 with TRBJ1-4, with 10 bases lining up with TRBD1. This CDR3 contains 12 residues. Per the germline V gene, CDR1 is MNHNY and CDR2 is SVGAGI (reference sequence). The ends lost 6 bases at V and 13 bases at J; junction bases unmatched: 5. In DNA form, the CDR3 reads TGTGCCAGCAGCCCCGACAGGGGGCCACTGTTTTTT. Translated, it gives CASSPDRGPLFF.

The chain links TRBV5-4 to TRBJ2-1, with a weak D call TRBD1 (5 bases). V gave up 3 bases and J gave up 10 bases, with 11 bases separating them. The length of the CDR3 is 12 residues. Germline loops: CDR1 SGHNT, CDR2 YYREEE (reference sequence). The CDR3 spells CASSSTGTEQFF. DNA of the CDR3: TGTGCCAGCAGCTCAACAGGTACCGAGCAGTTCTTC.

This clone was seen once. The chain combines TRBV11-3 with TRBJ2-1, with 8 bases matching TRBD2. CDR1 and CDR2 from the germline V gene are SGHNT and YENEEA. V shed 1 base and J 4 bases; nucleotides not matched to a gene: 3. CDR3 size: 15 residues. The CDR3 nucleotides are TGTGCCAGCAGCTTAGCCGGGGGGGGATACAATGAGCAGTTCTTC. It is translated as CASSLAGGGYNEQFF.

The chain recombines TRBV19 with TRBJ1-5; 8 positions match TRBD1. The CDR3 is 13 amino acids. J gave up 7 bases and V 9 bases, and 8 bases lay outside the gene matches. The germline gives CDR1 LNHDA, CDR2 SQIVND (reference sequence). CDR3 sequence reads: CASRGQGDQPQHF. The DNA for the CDR3 is TGTGCCAGCCGTGGACAGGGAGACCAGCCCCAGCATTTT. Variable domain in full (rest from reference TRBV19 and TRBJ1-5): DGGITQSPKYLFRKEGQNVTLSCEQNLNHDAMYWYRQDPGQGLRLIYYSQIVNDFQKGDIAEGYSVSREKKESFPLTVTSAQKNPTAFYLCASRGQGDQPQHFGDGTRLSIL.

The chain has TRBV19 and TRBJ2-7; D may match TRBD1 or TRBD2 (5 bases each). The CDR3 covers 11 residues. The germline V gene encodes CDR1 LNHDA and CDR2 SQIVND (reference sequence). V was pared by 11 bases and J by 2 bases, with 10 bases between. Here the CDR3 DNA reads TGTGCCGTAGGGACGCCCTACGAGCAGTACTTC. Its protein product is CAVGTPYEQYF.

The CDR3 nucleotides read TGTGCCAGCAGCTTATATGGGACAGGGAGCACTGAAGCTTTCTTT. The encoded protein is CASSLYGTGSTEAFF. The V gene is TRBV11-2, the J gene TRBJ1-1; 9 bases map to TRBD1. CDR1 and CDR2 from the germline V gene are SGHAT and FQNNGV. This CDR3 spans 15 amino acids. The V segment lost 2 bases and the J segment 4 bases; nucleotides outside the gene matches: 5.

The V call is TRBV7-9, the J call TRBJ1-2; possible D gene TRBD1, 5 bases. Germline V gives CDR1 SEHNR, CDR2 FQNEAQ (reference sequence). Trimming shortened V by 5 bases and J by 0 bases, and 13 bases separated the two germline ends. The CDR3 has 15 residues. The CDR3 protein is CASSDTLTANYGYTF. CDR3 in DNA: TGTGCCAGCAGCGACACGTTGACAGCTAACTATGGCTACACCTTC.